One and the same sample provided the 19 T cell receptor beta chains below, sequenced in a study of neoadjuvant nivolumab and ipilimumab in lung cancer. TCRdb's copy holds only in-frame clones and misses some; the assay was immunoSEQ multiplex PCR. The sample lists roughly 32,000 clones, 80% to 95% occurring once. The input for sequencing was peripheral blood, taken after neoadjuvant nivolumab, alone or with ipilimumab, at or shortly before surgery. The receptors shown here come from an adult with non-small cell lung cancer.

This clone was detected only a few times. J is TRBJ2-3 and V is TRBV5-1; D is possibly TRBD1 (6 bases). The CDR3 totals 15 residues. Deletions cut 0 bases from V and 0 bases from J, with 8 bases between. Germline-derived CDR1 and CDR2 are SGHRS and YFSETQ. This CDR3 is CASSLGGPSTDTQYF. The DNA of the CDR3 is TGCGCCAGCAGCTTGGGGGGGCCCAGCACAGATACGCAGTATTTT. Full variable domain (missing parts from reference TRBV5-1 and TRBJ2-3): KAGVTQTPRYLIKTRGQQVTLSCSPISGHRSVSWYQQTPGQGLQFLFEYFSETQRNKGNFPGRFSGRQFSNSRSEMNVSTLELGDSALYLCASSLGGPSTDTQYFGPGTRLTVL.

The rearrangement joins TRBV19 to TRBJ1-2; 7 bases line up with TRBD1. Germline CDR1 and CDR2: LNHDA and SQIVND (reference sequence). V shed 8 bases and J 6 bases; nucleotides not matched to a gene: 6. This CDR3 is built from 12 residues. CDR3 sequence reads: CASGDRRNGYTF. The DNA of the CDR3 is TGTGCCAGTGGGGACAGACGAAATGGCTACACCTTC.

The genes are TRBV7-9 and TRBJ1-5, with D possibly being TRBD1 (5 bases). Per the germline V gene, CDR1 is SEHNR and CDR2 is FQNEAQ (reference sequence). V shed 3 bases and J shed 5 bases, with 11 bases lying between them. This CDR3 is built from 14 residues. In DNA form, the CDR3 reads TGTGCCAGCAGCTTCGGGACTGAGGATCAGCCCCAGCATTTT. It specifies CASSFGTEDQPQHF.

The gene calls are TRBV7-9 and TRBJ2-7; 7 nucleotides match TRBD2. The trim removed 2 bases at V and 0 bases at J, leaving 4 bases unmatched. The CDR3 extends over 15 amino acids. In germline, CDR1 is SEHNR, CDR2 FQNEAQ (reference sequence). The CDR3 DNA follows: TGTGCCAGCAGCTTATCGGCTAGCGGCTCCTACGAGCAGTACTTC. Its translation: CASSLSASGSYEQYF.

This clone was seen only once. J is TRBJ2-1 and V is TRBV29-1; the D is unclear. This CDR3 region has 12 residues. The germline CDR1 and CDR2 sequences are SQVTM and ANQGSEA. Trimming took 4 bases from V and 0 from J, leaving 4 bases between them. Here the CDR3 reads CSVVISYNEQFF. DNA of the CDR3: TGCAGCGTTGTCATCTCCTACAATGAGCAGTTCTTC.

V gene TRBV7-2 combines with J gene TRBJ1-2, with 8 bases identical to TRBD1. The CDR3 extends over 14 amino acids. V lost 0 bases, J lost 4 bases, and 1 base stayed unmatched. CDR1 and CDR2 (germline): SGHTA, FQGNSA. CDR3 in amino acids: CASSLADRGYGYTF. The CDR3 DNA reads TGTGCCAGCAGCTTAGCCGACAGGGGCTATGGCTACACCTTC.

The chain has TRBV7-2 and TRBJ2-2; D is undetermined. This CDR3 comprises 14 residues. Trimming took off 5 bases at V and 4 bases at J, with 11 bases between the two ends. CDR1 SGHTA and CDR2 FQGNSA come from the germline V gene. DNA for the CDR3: TGTGCCAGCAGCCTAAGACCCTTCACCGGGGAGCTGTTTTTT. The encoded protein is CASSLRPFTGELFF.

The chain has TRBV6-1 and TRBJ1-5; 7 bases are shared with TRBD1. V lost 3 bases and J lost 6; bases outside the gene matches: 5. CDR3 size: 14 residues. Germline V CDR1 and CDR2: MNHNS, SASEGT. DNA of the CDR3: TGTGCCAGCAGTGACCGGTCAGGGGGTCAGCCCCAGCATTTT. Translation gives CASSDRSGGQPQHF.

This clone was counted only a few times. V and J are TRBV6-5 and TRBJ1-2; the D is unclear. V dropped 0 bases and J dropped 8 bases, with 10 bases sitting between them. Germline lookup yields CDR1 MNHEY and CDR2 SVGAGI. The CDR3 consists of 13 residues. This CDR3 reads CASSYSFIGGYTF. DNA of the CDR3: TGTGCCAGCAGTTACTCGTTTATCGGGGGCTACACCTTC.

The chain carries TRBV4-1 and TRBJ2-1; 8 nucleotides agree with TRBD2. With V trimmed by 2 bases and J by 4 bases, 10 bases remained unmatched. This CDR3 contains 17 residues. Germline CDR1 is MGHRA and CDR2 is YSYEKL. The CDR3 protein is CASSQPTGGPSYNEQFF. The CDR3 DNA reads TGCGCCAGCAGCCAACCAACGGGAGGGCCATCATACAATGAGCAGTTCTTC.

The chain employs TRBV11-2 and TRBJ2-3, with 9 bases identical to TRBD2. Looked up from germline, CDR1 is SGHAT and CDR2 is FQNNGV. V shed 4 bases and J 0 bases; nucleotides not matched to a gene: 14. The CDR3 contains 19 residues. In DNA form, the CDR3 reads TGTGCCAGCAGCTGGGCCGCGCGGGAGGGCCGAGGGAGCACAGATACGCAGTATTTT. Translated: CASSWAAREGRGSTDTQYF.

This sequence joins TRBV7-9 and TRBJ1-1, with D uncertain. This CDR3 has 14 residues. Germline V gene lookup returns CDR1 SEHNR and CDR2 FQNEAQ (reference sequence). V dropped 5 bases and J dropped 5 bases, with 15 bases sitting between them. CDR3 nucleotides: TGTGCCAGCAGCCCGTCAGGAGGGCGAACTGAAGCTTTCTTT. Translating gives CASSPSGGRTEAFF. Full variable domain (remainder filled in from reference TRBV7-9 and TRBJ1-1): DTGVSQNPRHKITKRGQNVTFRCDPISEHNRLYWYRQTLGQGPEFLTYFQNEAQLEKSRLLSDRFSAERPKGSFSTLEIQRTEQGDSAMYLCASSPSGGRTEAFFGQGTRLTVV.

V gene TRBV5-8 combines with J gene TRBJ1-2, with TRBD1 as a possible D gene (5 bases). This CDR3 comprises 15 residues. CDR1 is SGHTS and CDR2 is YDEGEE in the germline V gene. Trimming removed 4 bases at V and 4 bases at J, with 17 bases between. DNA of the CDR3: TGTGCCAGCAGCCGGGGAGGCGGGGACGCCTATGGCTACACCTTC. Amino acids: CASSRGGGDAYGYTF.

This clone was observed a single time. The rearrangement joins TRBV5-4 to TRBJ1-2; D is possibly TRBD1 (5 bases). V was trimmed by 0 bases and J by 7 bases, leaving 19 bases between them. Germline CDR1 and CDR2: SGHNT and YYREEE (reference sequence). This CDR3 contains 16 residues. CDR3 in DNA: TGTGCCAGCAGCTTGGCGGGGGTCACCATCGGGGGTGGCTACACCTTC. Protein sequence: CASSLAGVTIGGGYTF.

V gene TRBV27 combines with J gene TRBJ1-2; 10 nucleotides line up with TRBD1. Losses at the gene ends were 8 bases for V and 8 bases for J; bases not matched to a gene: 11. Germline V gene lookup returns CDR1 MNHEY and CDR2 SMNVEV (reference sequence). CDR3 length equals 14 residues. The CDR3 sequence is CASAKSGTGVGYTF. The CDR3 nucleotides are TGTGCCAGCGCCAAATCCGGGACAGGGGTCGGCTACACCTTC.

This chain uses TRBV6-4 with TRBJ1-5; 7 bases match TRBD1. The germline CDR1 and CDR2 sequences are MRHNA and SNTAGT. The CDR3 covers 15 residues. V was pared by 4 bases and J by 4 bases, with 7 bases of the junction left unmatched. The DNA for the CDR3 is TGTGCCAGCAGTGTCTCTGGCAGGGGGAATCAGCCCCAGCATTTT. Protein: CASSVSGRGNQPQHF.

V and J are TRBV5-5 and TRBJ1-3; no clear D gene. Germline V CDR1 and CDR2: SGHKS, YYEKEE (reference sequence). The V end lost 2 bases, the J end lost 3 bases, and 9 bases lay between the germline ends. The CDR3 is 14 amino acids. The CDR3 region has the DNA TGTGCCAGCAGCTTTCACGCCAGTGGAAACACCATATATTTT. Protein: CASSFHASGNTIYF.

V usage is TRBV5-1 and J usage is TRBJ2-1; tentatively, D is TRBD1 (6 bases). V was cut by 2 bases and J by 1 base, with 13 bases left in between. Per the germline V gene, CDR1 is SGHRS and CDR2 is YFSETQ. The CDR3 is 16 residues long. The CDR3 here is CASSFSGQRSYNEQFF. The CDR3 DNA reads TGCGCCAGCAGCTTTTCAGGACAGCGTTCCTACAATGAGCAGTTCTTC.

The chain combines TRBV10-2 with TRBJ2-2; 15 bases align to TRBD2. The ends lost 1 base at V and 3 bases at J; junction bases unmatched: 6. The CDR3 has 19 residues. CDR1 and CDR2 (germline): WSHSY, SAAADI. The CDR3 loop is CASSEFGLAGGKDTGELFF. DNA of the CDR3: TGCGCCAGCAGTGAGTTCGGACTAGCGGGAGGGAAGGACACCGGGGAGCTGTTTTTT.